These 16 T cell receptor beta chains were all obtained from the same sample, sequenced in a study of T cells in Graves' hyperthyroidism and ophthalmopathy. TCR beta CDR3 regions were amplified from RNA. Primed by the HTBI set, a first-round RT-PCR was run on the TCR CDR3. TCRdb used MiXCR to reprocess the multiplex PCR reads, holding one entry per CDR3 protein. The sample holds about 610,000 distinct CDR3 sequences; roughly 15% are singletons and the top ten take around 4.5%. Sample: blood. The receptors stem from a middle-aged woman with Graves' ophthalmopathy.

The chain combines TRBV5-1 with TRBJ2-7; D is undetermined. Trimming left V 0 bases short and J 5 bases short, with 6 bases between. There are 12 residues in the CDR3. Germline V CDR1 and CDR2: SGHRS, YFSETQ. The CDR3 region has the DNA TGCGCCAGCAGCTTGGCGTTCCACGAGCAGTACTTC. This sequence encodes CASSLAFHEQYF.

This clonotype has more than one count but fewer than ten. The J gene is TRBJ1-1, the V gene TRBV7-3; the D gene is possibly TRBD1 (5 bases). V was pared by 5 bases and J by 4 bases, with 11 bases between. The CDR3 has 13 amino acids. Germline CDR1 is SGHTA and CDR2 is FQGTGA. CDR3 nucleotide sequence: TGTGCCAGCAGCGTCGACAGCCGCACTGAAGCTTTCTTT. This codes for CASSVDSRTEAFF.

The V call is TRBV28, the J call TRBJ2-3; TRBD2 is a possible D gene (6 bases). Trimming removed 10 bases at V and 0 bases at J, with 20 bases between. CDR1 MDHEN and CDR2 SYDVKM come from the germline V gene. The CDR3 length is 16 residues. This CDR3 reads CATSSYRRESTDTQYF. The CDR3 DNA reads TGTGCCACGTCCTCTTATCGACGGGAGAGCACAGATACGCAGTATTTT.

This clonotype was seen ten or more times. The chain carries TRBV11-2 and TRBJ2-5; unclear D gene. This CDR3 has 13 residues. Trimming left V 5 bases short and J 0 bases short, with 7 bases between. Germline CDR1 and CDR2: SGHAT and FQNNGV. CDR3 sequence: CASSPGNQETQYF. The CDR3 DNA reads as TGTGCCAGCAGCCCTGGGAACCAAGAGACCCAGTACTTC.

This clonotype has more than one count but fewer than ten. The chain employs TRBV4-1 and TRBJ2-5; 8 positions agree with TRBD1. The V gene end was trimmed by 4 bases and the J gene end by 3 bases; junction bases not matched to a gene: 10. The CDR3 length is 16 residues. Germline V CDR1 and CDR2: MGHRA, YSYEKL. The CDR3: CASSRRGGQVEETQYF. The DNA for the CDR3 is TGCGCCAGCAGCCGGAGAGGGGGACAGGTCGAAGAGACCCAGTACTTC.

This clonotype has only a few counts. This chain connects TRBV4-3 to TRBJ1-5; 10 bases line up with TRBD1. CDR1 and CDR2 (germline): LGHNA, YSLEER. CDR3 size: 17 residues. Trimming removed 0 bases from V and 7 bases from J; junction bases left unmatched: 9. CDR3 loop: CASSQDWDRGEGQPQHF. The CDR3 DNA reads TGCGCCAGCAGCCAAGATTGGGACAGGGGCGAGGGGCAGCCCCAGCATTTT.

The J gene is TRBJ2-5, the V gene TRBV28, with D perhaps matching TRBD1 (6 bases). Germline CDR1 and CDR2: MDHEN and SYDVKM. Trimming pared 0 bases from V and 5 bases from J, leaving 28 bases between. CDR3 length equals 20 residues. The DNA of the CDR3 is TGTGCCAGCAGTTTATGGCCGTTCGGAAAACAGGGTCGGTTCGGGGAGACCCAGTACTTC. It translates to CASSLWPFGKQGRFGETQYF.

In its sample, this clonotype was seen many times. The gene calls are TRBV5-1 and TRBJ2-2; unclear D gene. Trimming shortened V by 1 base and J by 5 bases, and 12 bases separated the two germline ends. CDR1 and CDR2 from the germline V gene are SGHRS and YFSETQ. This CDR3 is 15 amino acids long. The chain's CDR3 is CASSLLSTQTGELFF. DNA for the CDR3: TGCGCCAGCAGCTTGCTGTCAACCCAGACCGGGGAGCTGTTTTTT.

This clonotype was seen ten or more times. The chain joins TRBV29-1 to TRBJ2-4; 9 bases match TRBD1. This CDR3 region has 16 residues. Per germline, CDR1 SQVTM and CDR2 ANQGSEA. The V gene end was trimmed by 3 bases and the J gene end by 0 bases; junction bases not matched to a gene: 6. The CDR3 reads CSVESADRGAKNIQYF. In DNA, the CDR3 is TGCAGCGTTGAGAGTGCGGACAGGGGAGCCAAAAACATTCAGTACTTC.

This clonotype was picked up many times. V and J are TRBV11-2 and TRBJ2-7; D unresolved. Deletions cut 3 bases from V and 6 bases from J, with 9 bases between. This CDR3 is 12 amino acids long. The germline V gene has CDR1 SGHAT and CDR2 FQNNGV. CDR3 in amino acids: CASSFGSSEQYF. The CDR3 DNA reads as TGTGCCAGCAGCTTCGGCTCGTCCGAGCAGTACTTC.

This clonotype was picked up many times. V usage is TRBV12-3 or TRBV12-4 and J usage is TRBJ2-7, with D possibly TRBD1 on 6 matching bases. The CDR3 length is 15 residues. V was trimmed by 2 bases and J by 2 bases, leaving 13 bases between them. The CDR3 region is CASSLPGQNAYEQYF. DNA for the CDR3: TGTGCCAGCAGTTTACCCGGACAGAATGCCTACGAGCAGTACTTC.

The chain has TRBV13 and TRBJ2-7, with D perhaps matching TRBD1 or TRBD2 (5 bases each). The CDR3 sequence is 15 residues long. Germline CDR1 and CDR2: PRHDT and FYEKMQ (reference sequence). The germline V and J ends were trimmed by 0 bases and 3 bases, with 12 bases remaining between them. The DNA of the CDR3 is TGTGCCAGCAGCTTAGGATCCGGGACGGACTACGAGCAGTACTTC. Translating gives CASSLGSGTDYEQYF.

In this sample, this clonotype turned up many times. The CDR3 nucleotides read TGTGCCAGCAGCTTAACAGGGACTGGAAACACCATATATTTT. Translated, it gives CASSLTGTGNTIYF. V and J are TRBV7-2 and TRBJ1-3; D is possibly TRBD1 (6 bases). Trimming pared 2 bases from V and 2 bases from J, leaving 7 bases between. CDR1 is SGHTA, CDR2 FQGNSA, per germline. The length of the CDR3 is 14 residues. Filled out from reference TRBV7-2 and TRBJ1-3, the complete variable domain reads GAGVSQSPSNKVTEKGKDVELRCDPISGHTALYWYRQSLGQGLEFLIYFQGNSAPDKSGLPSDRFSAERTGGSVSTLTIQRTQQEDSAVYLCASSLTGTGNTIYFGEGSWLTVV.

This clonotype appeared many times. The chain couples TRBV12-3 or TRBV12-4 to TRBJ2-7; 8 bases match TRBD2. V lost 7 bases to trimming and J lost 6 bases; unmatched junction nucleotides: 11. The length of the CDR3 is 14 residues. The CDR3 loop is CASTAHGGATEQYF. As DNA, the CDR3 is TGTGCCAGCACCGCGCACGGGGGGGCGACCGAGCAGTACTTC.

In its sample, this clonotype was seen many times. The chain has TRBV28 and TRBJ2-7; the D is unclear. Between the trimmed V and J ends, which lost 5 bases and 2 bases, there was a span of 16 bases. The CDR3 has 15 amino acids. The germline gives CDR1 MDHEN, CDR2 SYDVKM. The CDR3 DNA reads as TGTGCCAGCAGTCACCGGACCAGCCTCCCCTACGAGCAGTACTTC. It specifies CASSHRTSLPYEQYF.

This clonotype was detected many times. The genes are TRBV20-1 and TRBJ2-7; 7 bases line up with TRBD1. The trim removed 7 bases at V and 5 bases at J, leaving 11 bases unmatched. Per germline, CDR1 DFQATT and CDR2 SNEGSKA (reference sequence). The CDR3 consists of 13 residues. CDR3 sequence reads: CSVLYDRVNEQYF. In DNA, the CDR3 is TGCAGTGTGCTATATGACAGGGTAAACGAGCAGTACTTC.